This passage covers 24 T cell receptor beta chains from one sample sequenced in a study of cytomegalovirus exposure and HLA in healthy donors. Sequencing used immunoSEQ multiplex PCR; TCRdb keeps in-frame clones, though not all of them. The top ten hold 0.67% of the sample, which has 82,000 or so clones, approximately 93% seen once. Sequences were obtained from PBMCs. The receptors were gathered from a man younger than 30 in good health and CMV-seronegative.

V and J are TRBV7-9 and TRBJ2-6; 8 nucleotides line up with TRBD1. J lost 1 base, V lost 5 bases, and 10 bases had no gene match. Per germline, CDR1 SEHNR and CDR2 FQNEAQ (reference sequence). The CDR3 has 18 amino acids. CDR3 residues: CASSPSIRDRSGANVLTF. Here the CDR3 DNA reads TGTGCCAGCAGCCCCTCAATCAGGGACAGGTCTGGGGCCAACGTCCTGACTTTC.

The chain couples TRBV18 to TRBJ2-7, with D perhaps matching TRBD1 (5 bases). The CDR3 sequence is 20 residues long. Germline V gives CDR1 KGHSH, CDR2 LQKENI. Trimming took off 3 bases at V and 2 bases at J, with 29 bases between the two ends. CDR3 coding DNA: TGTGCCAGCTCACCGGTCCAAGCGTCGACAGACCCGCTTGCCACCTACGAGCAGTACTTC. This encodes CASSPVQASTDPLATYEQYF.

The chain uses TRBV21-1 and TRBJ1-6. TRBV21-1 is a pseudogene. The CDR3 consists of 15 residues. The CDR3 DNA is TGTGCCAGCAACAAGGAGTTCTCCTATAATTCACCCCTCCACTTT. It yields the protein CASNKEFSYNSPLHF.

CDR3 amino acids: CASWSGTRKGHEQFF. The CDR3 DNA is TGTGCCTCCTGGAGCGGGACTAGGAAAGGTCATGAGCAGTTCTTC. This chain joins TRBV30 and TRBJ2-1; 8 bases align to TRBD2. V dropped 7 bases and J dropped 8; count of bases not matched to a gene: 16. Germline CDR1 is GTSNPN and CDR2 is SVGIG (reference sequence). The CDR3 extends over 15 amino acids.

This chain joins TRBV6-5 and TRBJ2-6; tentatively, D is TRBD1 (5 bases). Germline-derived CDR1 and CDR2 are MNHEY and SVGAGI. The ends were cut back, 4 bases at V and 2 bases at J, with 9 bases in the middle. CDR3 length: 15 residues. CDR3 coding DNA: TGTGCCAGCAGTTCCCAGGGTACTGGGGCCAACGTCCTGACTTTC. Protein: CASSSQGTGANVLTF.

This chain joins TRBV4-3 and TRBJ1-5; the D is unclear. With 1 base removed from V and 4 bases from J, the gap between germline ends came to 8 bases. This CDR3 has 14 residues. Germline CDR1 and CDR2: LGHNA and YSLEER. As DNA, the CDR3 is TGCGCCAGCAGCCAAGCCCCCGTTAATCAGCCCCAGCATTTT. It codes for CASSQAPVNQPQHF.

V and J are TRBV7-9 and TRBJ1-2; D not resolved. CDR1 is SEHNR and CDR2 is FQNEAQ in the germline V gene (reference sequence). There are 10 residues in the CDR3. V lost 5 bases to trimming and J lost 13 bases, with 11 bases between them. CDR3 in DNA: TGTGCCAGCAGCCTGGGCTCTCTCACCTTC. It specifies CASSLGSLTF.

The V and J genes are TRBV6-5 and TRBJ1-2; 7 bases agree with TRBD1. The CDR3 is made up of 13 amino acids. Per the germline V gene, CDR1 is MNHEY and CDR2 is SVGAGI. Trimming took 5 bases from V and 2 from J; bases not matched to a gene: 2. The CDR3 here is CASSPTGNYGYTF. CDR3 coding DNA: TGTGCCAGCAGTCCGACAGGGAACTATGGCTACACCTTC.

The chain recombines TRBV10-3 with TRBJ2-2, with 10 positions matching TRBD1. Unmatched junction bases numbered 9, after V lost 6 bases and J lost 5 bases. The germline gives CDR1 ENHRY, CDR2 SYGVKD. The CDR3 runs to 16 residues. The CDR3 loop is CAIRNRGQGGTGELFF. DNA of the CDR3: TGTGCCATCAGGAATAGAGGACAGGGGGGGACCGGGGAGCTGTTTTTT.

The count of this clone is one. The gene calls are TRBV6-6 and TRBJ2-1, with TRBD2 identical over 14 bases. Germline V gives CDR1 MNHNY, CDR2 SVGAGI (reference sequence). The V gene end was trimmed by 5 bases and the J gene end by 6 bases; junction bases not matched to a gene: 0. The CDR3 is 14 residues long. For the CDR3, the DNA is TGTGCCAGCAGTGGGACTAGCGGGGGCAATGAGCAGTTCTTC. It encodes CASSGTSGGNEQFF.

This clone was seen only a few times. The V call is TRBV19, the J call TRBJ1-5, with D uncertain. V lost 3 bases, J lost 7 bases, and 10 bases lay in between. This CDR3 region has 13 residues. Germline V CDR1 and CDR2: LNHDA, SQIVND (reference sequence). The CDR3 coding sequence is TGTGCCAGTAGTATTTTGGTGGAGCAGCCCCAGCATTTT. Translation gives CASSILVEQPQHF.

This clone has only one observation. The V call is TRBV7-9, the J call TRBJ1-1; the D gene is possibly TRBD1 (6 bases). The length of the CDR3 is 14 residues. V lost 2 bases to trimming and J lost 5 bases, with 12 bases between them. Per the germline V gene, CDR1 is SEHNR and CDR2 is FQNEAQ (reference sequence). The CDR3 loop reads CASSLQGKSTEAFF. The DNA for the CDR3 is TGTGCCAGCAGCTTACAGGGGAAGTCTACTGAAGCTTTCTTT. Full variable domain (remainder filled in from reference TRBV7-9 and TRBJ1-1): DTGVSQNPRHKITKRGQNVTFRCDPISEHNRLYWYRQTLGQGPEFLTYFQNEAQLEKSRLLSDRFSAERPKGSFSTLEIQRTEQGDSAMYLCASSLQGKSTEAFFGQGTRLTVV.

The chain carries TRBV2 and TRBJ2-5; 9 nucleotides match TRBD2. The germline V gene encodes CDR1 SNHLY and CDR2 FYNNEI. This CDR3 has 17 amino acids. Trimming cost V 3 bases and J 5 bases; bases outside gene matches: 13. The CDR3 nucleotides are TGTGCCAGCAGTGAGGGGTGGCGGGAGGGTGTAGGTGAGACCCAGTACTTC. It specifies CASSEGWREGVGETQYF.

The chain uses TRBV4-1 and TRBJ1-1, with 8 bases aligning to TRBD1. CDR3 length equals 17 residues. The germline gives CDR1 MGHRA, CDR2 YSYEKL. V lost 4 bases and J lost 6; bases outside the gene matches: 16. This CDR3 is CASSLPSGQVLGAEAFF. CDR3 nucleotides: TGCGCCAGCAGCCTGCCCTCGGGACAGGTCTTAGGGGCTGAAGCTTTCTTT.

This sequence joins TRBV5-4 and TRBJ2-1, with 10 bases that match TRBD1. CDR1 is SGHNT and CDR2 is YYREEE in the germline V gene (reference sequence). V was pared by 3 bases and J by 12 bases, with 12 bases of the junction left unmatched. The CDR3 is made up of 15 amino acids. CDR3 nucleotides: TGTGCCAGCAGCTCCCGGGACAGGGGCGTAGTGGGGCAGTTCTTC. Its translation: CASSSRDRGVVGQFF.

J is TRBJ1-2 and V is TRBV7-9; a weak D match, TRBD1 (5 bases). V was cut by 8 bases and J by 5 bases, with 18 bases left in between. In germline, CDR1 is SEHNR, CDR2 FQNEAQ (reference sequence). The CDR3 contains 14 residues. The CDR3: CASVLQDQSYGYTF. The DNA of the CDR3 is TGTGCCAGCGTGCTACAGGACCAGAGTTATGGCTACACCTTC. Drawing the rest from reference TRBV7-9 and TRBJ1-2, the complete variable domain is DTGVSQNPRHKITKRGQNVTFRCDPISEHNRLYWYRQTLGQGPEFLTYFQNEAQLEKSRLLSDRFSAERPKGSFSTLEIQRTEQGDSAMYLCASVLQDQSYGYTFGSGTRLTVV.

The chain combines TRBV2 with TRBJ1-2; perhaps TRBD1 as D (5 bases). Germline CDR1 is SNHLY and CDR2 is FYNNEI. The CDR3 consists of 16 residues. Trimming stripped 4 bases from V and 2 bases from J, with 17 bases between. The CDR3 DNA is TGTGCCAGCAGTGTGTCTGGGGCAGCACTAAACTATGGCTACACCTTC. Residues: CASSVSGAALNYGYTF.

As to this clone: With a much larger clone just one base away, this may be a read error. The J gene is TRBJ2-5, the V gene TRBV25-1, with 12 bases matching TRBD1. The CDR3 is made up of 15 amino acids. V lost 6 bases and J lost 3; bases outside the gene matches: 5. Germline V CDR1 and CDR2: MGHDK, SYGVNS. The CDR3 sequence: CASSPGTGGEETQYF. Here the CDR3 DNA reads TGTGCCAGCAGCCCCGGGACAGGGGGCGAAGAGACCCAGTACTTC.

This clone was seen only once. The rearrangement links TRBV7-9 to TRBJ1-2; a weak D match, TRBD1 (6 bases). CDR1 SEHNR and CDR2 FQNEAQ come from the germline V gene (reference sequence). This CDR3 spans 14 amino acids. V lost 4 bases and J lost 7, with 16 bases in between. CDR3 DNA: TGTGCCAGCAGCTCGGCGGTCAGGGGCGGTGGCTACACCTTC. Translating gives CASSSAVRGGGYTF.

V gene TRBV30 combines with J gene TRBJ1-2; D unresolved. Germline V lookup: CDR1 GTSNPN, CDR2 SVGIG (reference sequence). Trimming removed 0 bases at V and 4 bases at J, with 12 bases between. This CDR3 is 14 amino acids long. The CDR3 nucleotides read TGTGCCTGGAGTGTACGAGGGCTGGGCTATGGCTACACCTTC. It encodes CAWSVRGLGYGYTF.

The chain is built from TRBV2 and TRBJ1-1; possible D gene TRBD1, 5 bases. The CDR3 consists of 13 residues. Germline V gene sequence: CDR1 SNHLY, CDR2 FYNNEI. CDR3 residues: CASGQTMNTEAFF. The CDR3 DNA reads TGTGCATCCGGACAAACCATGAACACTGAAGCTTTCTTT.

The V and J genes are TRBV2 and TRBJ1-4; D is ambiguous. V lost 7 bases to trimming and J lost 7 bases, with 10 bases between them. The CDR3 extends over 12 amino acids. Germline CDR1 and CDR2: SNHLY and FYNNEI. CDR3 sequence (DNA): TGTGCCAGCACCTACGGTCCTGAAAAACTGTTTTTT. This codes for CASTYGPEKLFF.

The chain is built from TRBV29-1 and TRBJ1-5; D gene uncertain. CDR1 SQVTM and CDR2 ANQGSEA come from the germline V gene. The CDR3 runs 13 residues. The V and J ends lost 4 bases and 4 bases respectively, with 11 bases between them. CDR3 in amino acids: CSVAWGENQPQHF. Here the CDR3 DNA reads TGCAGCGTTGCCTGGGGAGAGAATCAGCCCCAGCATTTT.

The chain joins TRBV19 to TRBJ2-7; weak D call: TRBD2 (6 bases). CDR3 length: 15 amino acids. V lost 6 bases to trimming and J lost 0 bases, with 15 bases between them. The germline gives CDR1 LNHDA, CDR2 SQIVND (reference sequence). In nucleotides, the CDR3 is TGTGCCAGTAGCCGGACTACCCTTAGCTCCTACGAGCAGTACTTC. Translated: CASSRTTLSSYEQYF.